The clone carrying this TCR beta chain was counted at least ten times. Its antigen is unidentified. The sample belongs to a study of metastatic and nonmetastatic thyroid tumors. Background on the study: Repertoire comparisons spanned blood and tumor or nodule tissue from malignant and benign thyroid patients.

Study findings and constraints: Relative to benign nodules, malignant thyroid tumors were reportedly characterized by significantly elevated TCR beta diversity in blood and tumor.

TCRdb re-clonotyped the PCR reads via MiXCR. Counted here are 20,000 to 25,000 clones, less than 20% occurring once; the ten biggest clones make up 25% to 30%. Prior to thyroid surgery, none of the patients had received any treatment. Per the germline V gene, CDR1 is GTSNPN and CDR2 is SVGIG (reference sequence). With 0 bases removed from V and 6 bases from J, the gap between germline ends came to 15 bases. This CDR3 is 15 amino acids long. This clonotype was sampled from a female donor with papillary thyroid cancer or a benign thyroid nodule (not recorded which). Some clones in this sample may be carry-over from other donors' samples. Sequencing was carried out using blood. This rearrangement joins TRBV30 to TRBJ1-5; possibly TRBD1 for D (6 bases). This CDR3 reads CAWSVREQGGQPQHF. In DNA, the CDR3 is TGTGCCTGGAGTGTAAGGGAACAGGGAGGTCAGCCCCAGCATTTT.